These 19 T cell receptor beta chains came from one sample sequenced in a study of blood T cell repertoires in COVID-19. Measured with immunoSEQ multiplex PCR; TCRdb has only the in-frame clones, and not every one. The table shows some 130,000 clones, with around four fifths occurring only once. Sequenced sample: peripheral blood. Every receptor here comes from a human donor in a cohort sampled during active COVID-19.

The chain links TRBV19 to TRBJ2-6, with D perhaps TRBD1 (5 bases). Per germline, CDR1 LNHDA and CDR2 SQIVND (reference sequence). CDR3 size: 16 residues. V lost 7 bases, J lost 4 bases, and 17 bases lay in between. The CDR3 sequence is CASTDSASSGANVLTF. CDR3 DNA: TGTGCCAGTACCGACAGTGCCTCTTCGGGGGCCAACGTCCTGACTTTC.

This sequence joins TRBV9 and TRBJ2-4; no firm D call. The V and J ends lost 4 bases and 2 bases respectively, with 10 bases between them. Germline CDR1 and CDR2: SGDLS and YYNGEE. The CDR3 spans 14 residues. As DNA, the CDR3 is TGTGCCAGCAGCCCAGGCGTGTCCAAAAACATTCAGTACTTC. Translated, it gives CASSPGVSKNIQYF.

This clone has just one count. The chain employs TRBV19 and TRBJ2-7; 10 positions agree with TRBD1. The CDR3 loop spans 15 amino acids. Germline trimming cut 3 bases from V and 5 bases from J; bases unmatched to any gene: 7. Germline CDR1 is LNHDA and CDR2 is SQIVND (reference sequence). For the CDR3, the DNA is TGTGCCAGTAGTATCTGGGGACAGGGGCGCGACGAGCAGTACTTC. Translation gives CASSIWGQGRDEQYF.

The rearrangement links TRBV5-1 to TRBJ2-7; TRBD2 might be the D (7 bases). The CDR3 contains 17 residues. V was cut by 0 bases and J by 4 bases, with 20 bases left in between. Germline CDR1 and CDR2: SGHRS and YFSETQ. CDR3 DNA sequence: TGCGCCAGCAGCTTGGGCGCATGGGCGGGGGCTTCATACGAGCAGTACTTC. As protein: CASSLGAWAGASYEQYF.

This chain links TRBV20-1 with TRBJ1-1; D not certain. Trimming pared 6 bases from V and 2 bases from J, leaving 7 bases between. CDR3 length: 11 amino acids. Germline values: CDR1 DFQATT, CDR2 SNEGSKA (reference sequence). CDR3 in DNA: TGCAGTGCAAAACTAAACACTGAAGCTTTCTTT. It is translated as CSAKLNTEAFF.

V gene TRBV6-1 combines with J gene TRBJ1-3; D gene uncertain. The CDR3 sequence is 15 residues long. V dropped 2 bases and J dropped 5 bases, with 13 bases sitting between them. Germline lookup yields CDR1 MNHNS and CDR2 SASEGT. DNA for the CDR3: TGTGCCAGCAGTGAATTTCTGGGAGGGAGAAACACCATATATTTT. Its protein product is CASSEFLGGRNTIYF.

The chain employs TRBV5-4 and TRBJ2-1, with TRBD2 matching 15 bases. This CDR3 contains 19 residues. Per germline, CDR1 SGHNT and CDR2 YYREEE (reference sequence). V lost 3 bases, J lost 1 base, and 8 bases stayed unmatched. CDR3 protein: CASSYGTSGGRRSYNEQFF. The CDR3 DNA sequence: TGTGCCAGCAGCTATGGGACTAGCGGGGGGCGGAGATCCTACAATGAGCAGTTCTTC.

The chain employs TRBV12-3 or TRBV12-4 and TRBJ1-2; D is unresolved. Trimming took off 3 bases at V and 5 bases at J, with 10 bases between the two ends. The CDR3 spans 13 residues. Here the CDR3 reads CASSFNRGYGYTF. The CDR3 nucleotides read TGTGCCAGCAGTTTCAACCGAGGGTATGGCTACACCTTC.

This chain uses TRBV30 with TRBJ1-1, with a possible D match to TRBD1 (5 bases). The CDR3 sequence is 15 residues long. The germline V and J ends were trimmed by 0 bases and 1 base, with 12 bases remaining between them. CDR1 is GTSNPN, CDR2 SVGIG, per germline (reference sequence). DNA of the CDR3: TGTGCCTGGAGTGTGGATGGGGCCGCGAACACTGAAGCTTTCTTT. Translation gives CAWSVDGAANTEAFF.

This clone was seen only a few times. The chain is built from TRBV10-1 and TRBJ1-3; D call uncertain. CDR1 is WNHNN and CDR2 is SYGVQD in the germline V gene (reference sequence). V was clipped by 1 base and J by 4 bases, with 8 bases between them. This CDR3 is 14 amino acids long. The CDR3 DNA sequence: TGCGCCAGCAGTGAGTGGCCCACGGGAAACACCATATATTTT. Amino acid sequence: CASSEWPTGNTIYF.

The chain uses TRBV5-4 and TRBJ1-3, with no clear D. V was pared by 0 bases and J by 8 bases, with 9 bases between. CDR3 length equals 13 residues. The germline gives CDR1 SGHNT, CDR2 YYREEE (reference sequence). This chain's CDR3 is CASSLAGGYTIYF. DNA for the CDR3: TGTGCCAGCAGCTTGGCCGGAGGCTACACCATATATTTT. Full variable domain (missing parts from reference TRBV5-4 and TRBJ1-3): ETGVTQSPTHLIKTRGQQVTLRCSSQSGHNTVSWYQQALGQGPQFIFQYYREEENGRGNFPPRFSGLQFPNYSSELNVNALELDDSALYLCASSLAGGYTIYFGEGSWLTVV.

The gene calls are TRBV6-6 and TRBJ2-1; possibly TRBD2 for D (6 bases). Trimming left V 2 bases short and J 15 bases short, with 14 bases between. The CDR3 is 12 amino acids. Germline lookup yields CDR1 MNHNY and CDR2 SVGAGI (reference sequence). In DNA form, the CDR3 reads TGTGCCAGCAGTTACCTCGGGACTCGTCGGTTCTTC. Translation: CASSYLGTRRFF.

The V call is TRBV30, the J call TRBJ1-2; D unclear. The CDR3 runs 14 residues. The V end was cut by 4 bases, the J end by 1 base, with 13 bases between. Germline assignment: CDR1 GTSNPN and CDR2 SVGIG (reference sequence). The CDR3 here is CAWTPGGVNYGYTF. The CDR3 DNA follows: TGTGCCTGGACCCCAGGCGGGGTTAACTATGGCTACACCTTC.

The V gene is TRBV7-2, the J gene TRBJ1-4; D call uncertain. From germline, CDR1 is SGHTA and CDR2 FQGNSA. V dropped 4 bases and J dropped 11 bases, with 11 bases sitting between them. CDR3 size: 12 residues. For the CDR3, the DNA is TGTGCCAGCAGCTCCGGGTCGCCGAAACTGTTTTTT. Its translation is CASSSGSPKLFF.

CDR3 residues: CASSSRDRGFYGYTF. DNA of the CDR3: TGTGCCAGTTCTTCCCGGGACAGGGGTTTCTATGGCTACACCTTC. The rearrangement uses TRBV27 and TRBJ1-2; 10 positions match TRBD1. The CDR3 runs 15 residues. From germline, CDR1 is MNHEY and CDR2 SMNVEV (reference sequence). The V and J ends lost 9 bases and 4 bases, in that order; junction bases with no gene match: 11.

This rearrangement joins TRBV30 to TRBJ1-2, with 7 bases matching TRBD1. V dropped 4 bases and J dropped 6; count of bases not matched to a gene: 5. The CDR3 has 12 residues. Germline assignment: CDR1 GTSNPN and CDR2 SVGIG (reference sequence). CDR3 amino acids: CAWNQGENGYTF. In DNA, the CDR3 is TGTGCCTGGAATCAGGGGGAGAATGGCTACACCTTC.

V is TRBV7-3 and J is TRBJ2-2, with 9 bases identical to TRBD2. Per germline, CDR1 SGHTA and CDR2 FQGTGA. CDR3 size: 15 residues. The junction had 6 bases not matched to a gene; V was cut back by 5 bases and J by 5 bases. CDR3 region: CASSLLAGRTGELFF. CDR3 coding DNA: TGTGCCAGCAGCCTTCTAGCGGGGAGGACCGGGGAGCTGTTTTTT.

V is TRBV10-2 and J is TRBJ1-1, with 8 bases aligning to TRBD1. With 3 bases clipped from V and 3 bases from J, the junction kept 9 bases outside the gene matches. Germline CDR1 WSHSY, CDR2 SAAADI. This CDR3 spans 16 amino acids. CDR3 DNA sequence: TGCGCCAGCAGTGACGGCAGGGGGCGAGCGGACACTGAAGCTTTCTTT. The encoded protein is CASSDGRGRADTEAFF.

This chain joins TRBV12-3 or TRBV12-4 and TRBJ1-2; D unclear. This CDR3 is built from 12 residues. V dropped 6 bases and J dropped 6 bases, with 11 bases sitting between them. The CDR3: CASSSGLNGYTF. The CDR3 DNA reads TGTGCCAGCAGCTCGGGTCTCAATGGCTACACCTTC.